Presented here are 13 T cell receptor beta chains from one specimen sequenced in a study of blood T cells in healthy people across ages. Then a second PCR, running roughly 6 to 11 cycles, was carried out with a sample-barcoded 5' primer and a J-beta primer mix. Each CDR3 protein gets one entry after TCRdb re-called the 5' RACE reads with MiXCR. The table records roughly 500,000 distinct CDR3 sequences, less than 25% of them present only once. The same data also went into a second study, on T cells of mothers and their children.

Sample: blood. The receptors originated from a boy between 10 and 17 years old in good health.

This clonotype turned up a few times. The V and J genes are TRBV29-1 and TRBJ2-1; 11 nucleotides align to TRBD2. With V trimmed by 6 bases and J by 8 bases, 9 bases remained unmatched. This CDR3 comprises 14 residues. Germline values: CDR1 SQVTM, CDR2 ANQGSEA. The CDR3 reads CSVGTSGSWDEQFF. The CDR3, as DNA: TGCAGCGTCGGAACTAGCGGGAGCTGGGATGAGCAGTTCTTC.

This clonotype was counted a few times. The rearrangement uses TRBV14 and TRBJ1-4; no firm D call. This CDR3 contains 11 residues. The V end lost 1 base, the J end lost 8 bases, and 2 bases lay between the germline ends. Germline V gives CDR1 SGHDN, CDR2 FVKESK. CDR3 loop: CASSQAEKLFF. The CDR3 nucleotides read TGTGCCAGCAGCCAAGCGGAAAAACTGTTTTTT.

This clonotype came up a few times. This chain connects TRBV5-1 to TRBJ2-3; 8 nucleotides align to TRBD1. Looked up from germline, CDR1 is SGHRS and CDR2 is YFSETQ. The CDR3 loop spans 15 amino acids. Germline trimming cut 0 bases from V and 4 bases from J; bases unmatched to any gene: 4. CDR3 nucleotides: TGCGCCAGCAGCTTGGTAGGCAGGGGGCCAGATACGCAGTATTTT. Translation: CASSLVGRGPDTQYF.

The rearrangement joins TRBV6-6 to TRBJ1-2; tentatively, D is TRBD1 (6 bases). In germline, CDR1 is MNHNY, CDR2 SVGAGI (reference sequence). This CDR3 has 14 amino acids. V lost 6 bases and J 2 bases, leaving 13 bases between the germline ends. CDR3 amino acids: CASRAGGPNYGYTF. The CDR3 nucleotides read TGTGCCAGCAGGGCGGGGGGCCCGAACTATGGCTACACCTTC.

This clonotype was detected only a few times. The CDR3 loop is CASSYSSGRLMNTEAFF. The CDR3 coding sequence is TGTGCCAGCAGTTACTCGTCGGGACGGCTAATGAACACTGAAGCTTTCTTT. This chain joins TRBV6-2 or TRBV6-3 and TRBJ1-1; TRBD1 is a possible D gene (5 bases). Per germline, CDR1 MNHEY and CDR2 SVGEGT. The V gene lost 0 bases and the J gene lost 0 bases, with 14 bases spanning the gap. The CDR3 loop spans 17 amino acids.

Ten or more counts support this clonotype. This chain joins TRBV7-9 and TRBJ2-5; 8 nucleotides match TRBD2. V lost 5 bases to trimming and J lost 3 bases; unmatched junction nucleotides: 5. This CDR3 has 14 amino acids. Germline V gives CDR1 SEHNR, CDR2 FQNEAQ (reference sequence). DNA of the CDR3: TGTGCCAGCAGCCCCTTGGGACTAGAAGAGACCCAGTACTTC. Its translation is CASSPLGLEETQYF. Full variable domain (missing parts from reference TRBV7-9 and TRBJ2-5): DTGVSQNPRHKITKRGQNVTFRCDPISEHNRLYWYRQTLGQGPEFLTYFQNEAQLEKSRLLSDRFSAERPKGSFSTLEIQRTEQGDSAMYLCASSPLGLEETQYFGPGTRLLVL.

Worth noting for this clonotype: A much larger clone differs by one base, so this may be a read error. The rearrangement uses TRBV4-3 and TRBJ2-2; D might be TRBD2 (6 bases). The CDR3 is made up of 16 amino acids. Germline loops: CDR1 LGHNA, CDR2 YSLEER. In DNA, the CDR3 is TGCGCCTGCAGCCAAGGGGCTAGCGCCTACACCGGGGAGCTGTTTTTT. Its protein is CACSQGASAYTGELFF.

This clonotype showed up just a few times. V gene TRBV5-1 combines with J gene TRBJ1-1, with 7 bases identical to TRBD1. This CDR3 is built from 14 residues. The germline gives CDR1 SGHRS, CDR2 YFSETQ. With V trimmed by 0 bases and J by 4 bases, 3 bases remained unmatched. In DNA, the CDR3 is TGCGCCAGCAGCTTGGACAGGGGAGTCACTGAAGCTTTCTTT. Amino acid sequence: CASSLDRGVTEAFF.

The J gene is TRBJ2-1, the V gene TRBV6-2 or TRBV6-3, with TRBD2 identical over 7 bases. The CDR3 is 11 residues long. With 5 bases clipped from V and 15 bases from J, the junction kept 7 bases outside the gene matches. Germline-derived CDR1 and CDR2 are MNHEY and SVGEGT. This CDR3 reads CASSPGTIRFF. DNA of the CDR3: TGTGCCAGCAGTCCAGGGACTATCAGGTTCTTC.

This clonotype has just a few counts. The CDR3 DNA reads as TGTGCCAGCAGTTTAGGCGGCCTCTGGCAGTACTTC. Its translation: CASSLGGLWQYF. The chain uses TRBV12-3 or TRBV12-4 and TRBJ2-4; D gene unclear. Trimming left V 1 base short and J 13 bases short, with 11 bases between. The CDR3 consists of 12 residues.

This clonotype was picked up a small number of times. The chain has TRBV7-9 and TRBJ2-2, with a tentative D call TRBD1 (6 bases). CDR1 is SEHNR, CDR2 FQNEAQ, per germline (reference sequence). Deletions cut 5 bases from V and 4 bases from J, with 8 bases between. CDR3 length: 13 amino acids. CDR3 region: CASSEDSTGELFF. CDR3 DNA sequence: TGTGCCAGCAGCGAGGACAGCACCGGGGAGCTGTTTTTT.

This clonotype was seen only a few times. The gene calls are TRBV28 and TRBJ2-1, with a tentative D call TRBD2 (5 bases). CDR3 size: 13 residues. V was trimmed by 5 bases and J by 7 bases, leaving 12 bases between them. Per germline, CDR1 MDHEN and CDR2 SYDVKM. CDR3 nucleotides: TGTGCCAGCAGTACCCTCCTAGCTAATGAGCAGTTCTTC. This gives the protein CASSTLLANEQFF.

The gene calls are TRBV7-3 and TRBJ2-1; no clear D. The CDR3 loop spans 16 amino acids. CDR1 is SGHTA and CDR2 is FQGTGA in the germline V gene. Trimming left V 1 base short and J 6 bases short, with 16 bases between. CDR3 in DNA: TGTGCCAGCAGCTTAAACGCCCCTAGTCTCCGCAATGAGCAGTTCTTC. Translation gives CASSLNAPSLRNEQFF.